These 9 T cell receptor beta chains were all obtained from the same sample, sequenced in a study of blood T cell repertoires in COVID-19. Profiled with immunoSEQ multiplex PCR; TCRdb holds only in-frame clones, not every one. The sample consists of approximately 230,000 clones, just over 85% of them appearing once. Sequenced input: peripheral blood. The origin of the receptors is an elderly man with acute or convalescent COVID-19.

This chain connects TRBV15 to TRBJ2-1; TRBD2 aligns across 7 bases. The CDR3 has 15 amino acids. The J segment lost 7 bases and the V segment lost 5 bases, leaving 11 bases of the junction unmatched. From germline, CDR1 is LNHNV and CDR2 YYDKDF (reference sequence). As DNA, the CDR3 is TGTGCCACCAGCCTCCGGAGGGGCGGGGGTAATGAGCAGTTCTTC. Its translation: CATSLRRGGGNEQFF.

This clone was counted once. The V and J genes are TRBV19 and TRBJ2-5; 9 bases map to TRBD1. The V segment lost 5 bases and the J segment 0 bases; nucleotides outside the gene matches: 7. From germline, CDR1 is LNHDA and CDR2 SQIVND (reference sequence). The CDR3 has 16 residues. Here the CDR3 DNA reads TGTGCCAGTAGTGCTGGGACAGGGTTATACCAAGAGACCCAGTACTTC. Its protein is CASSAGTGLYQETQYF. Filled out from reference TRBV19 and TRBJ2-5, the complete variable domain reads DGGITQSPKYLFRKEGQNVTLSCEQNLNHDAMYWYRQDPGQGLRLIYYSQIVNDFQKGDIAEGYSVSREKKESFPLTVTSAQKNPTAFYLCASSAGTGLYQETQYFGPGTRLLVL.

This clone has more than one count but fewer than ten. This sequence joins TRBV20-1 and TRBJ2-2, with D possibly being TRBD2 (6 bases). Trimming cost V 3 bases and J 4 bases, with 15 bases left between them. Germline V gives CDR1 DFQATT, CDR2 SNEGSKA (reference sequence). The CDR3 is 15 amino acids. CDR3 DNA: TGCAGTGCTAGTATTCCCGGGAGAAGCACCGGGGAGCTGTTTTTT. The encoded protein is CSASIPGRSTGELFF.

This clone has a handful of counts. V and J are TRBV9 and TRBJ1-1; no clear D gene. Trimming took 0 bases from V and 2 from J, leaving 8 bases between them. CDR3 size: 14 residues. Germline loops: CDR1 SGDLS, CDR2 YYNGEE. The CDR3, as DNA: TGTGCCAGCAGCGTAGCAGTTTCTAACACTGAAGCTTTCTTT. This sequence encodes CASSVAVSNTEAFF.

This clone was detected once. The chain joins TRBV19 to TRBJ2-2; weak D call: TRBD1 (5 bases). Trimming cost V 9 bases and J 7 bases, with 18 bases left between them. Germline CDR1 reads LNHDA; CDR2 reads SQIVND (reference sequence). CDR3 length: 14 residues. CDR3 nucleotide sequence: TGTGCCAGCCAACCGTGGCAGGGCGTCGGGGAGCTGTTTTTT. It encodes CASQPWQGVGELFF.

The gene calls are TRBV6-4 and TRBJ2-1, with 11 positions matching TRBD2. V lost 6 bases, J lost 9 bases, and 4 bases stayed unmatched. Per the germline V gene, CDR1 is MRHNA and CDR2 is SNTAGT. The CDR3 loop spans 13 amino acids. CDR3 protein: CASRETSGGEQFF. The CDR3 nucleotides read TGTGCCAGCAGGGAAACTAGCGGGGGTGAGCAGTTCTTC.

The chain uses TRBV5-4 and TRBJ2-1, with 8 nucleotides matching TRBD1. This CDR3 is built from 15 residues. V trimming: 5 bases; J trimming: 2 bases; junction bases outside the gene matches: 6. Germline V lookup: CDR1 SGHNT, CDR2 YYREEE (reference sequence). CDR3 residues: CASRSGTGTYNEQFF. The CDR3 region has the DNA TGTGCCAGCAGGTCCGGGACAGGCACCTACAATGAGCAGTTCTTC.

Here the CDR3 reads CASSIRQGTGNTIYF. CDR3 nucleotide sequence: TGTGCCAGCAGCATCAGACAGGGGACTGGAAACACCATATATTTT. This chain uses TRBV5-4 with TRBJ1-3, with 8 bases that match TRBD1. The ends lost 4 bases at V and 2 bases at J; junction bases unmatched: 5. The V gene's germline CDR1 is SGHNT and CDR2 YYREEE (reference sequence). This CDR3 contains 15 residues.

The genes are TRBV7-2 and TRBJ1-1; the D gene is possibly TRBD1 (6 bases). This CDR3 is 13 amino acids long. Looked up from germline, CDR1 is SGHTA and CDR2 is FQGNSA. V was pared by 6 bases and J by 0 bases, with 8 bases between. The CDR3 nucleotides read TGTGCCAGCAGGGGACAAATGAACACTGAAGCTTTCTTT. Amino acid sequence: CASRGQMNTEAFF.